Listed here are 25 T cell receptor beta chains from one sample, sequenced in a study of shared clonotypes between healthy human individuals (dated by TCRdb to between 2020 and 2021). The method was the immunoSEQ multiplex PCR assay. TCRdb mirrors the immuneACCESS table, restricted to in-frame sequences. Some clones are absent from its copies; in checked studies, under half trace to an unresolved V gene, and the reason for the others is unknown. The table for this sample lists a few hundred thousand clones; 65% of them were counted only once. 11% of the sample rests with the top ten. Material for sequencing was memory CD4+ T cells sorted from blood. The cell subset or site label, read with the paper, signifies: CD45RA-negative fraction. These receptors were collected from a man aged 30-40 years in good health.

This clone was counted once. The chain has TRBV19 and TRBJ2-2; TRBD2 matches 7 bases. The germline V gene encodes CDR1 LNHDA and CDR2 SQIVND (reference sequence). The V and J ends lost 4 bases and 5 bases, in that order; junction bases with no gene match: 10. The CDR3 is 16 amino acids. Here the CDR3 reads CASSTVLGRGTGELFF. CDR3 nucleotides: TGTGCCAGTAGTACGGTCTTAGGGAGGGGAACCGGGGAGCTGTTTTTT.

This clone was detected a few times. V and J are TRBV5-4 and TRBJ2-3, with 14 positions matching TRBD2. CDR1 is SGHNT, CDR2 YYREEE, per germline (reference sequence). After removal of 3 bases from V and 1 base from J, the junction contained 4 bases not matched to a gene. The CDR3 covers 17 residues. DNA for the CDR3: TGTGCCAGCAGCTCACCGGGACTAGCGGGAGGCACAGATACGCAGTATTTT. This gives the protein CASSSPGLAGGTDTQYF.

In the case of this clone: A read error may be the cause here, since a much bigger clone is one base away. This CDR3 is also generated by other DNA sequences in the sample. The CDR3 reads CAIGPTSGRARSEQYF. DNA for the CDR3: TGTGCCATCGGTCCGACTAGCGGGAGGGCCCGCAGCGAGCAGTACTTT. The chain has TRBV10-3 and TRBJ2-7, with 14 bases aligning to TRBD2. The CDR3 length is 16 residues. Germline lookup yields CDR1 ENHRY and CDR2 SYGVKD.

The rearrangement uses TRBV7-3 and TRBJ1-1; no reliable D call. CDR3 length: 13 amino acids. V gave up 4 bases and J gave up 1 base, with 7 bases separating them. The germline CDR1 and CDR2 sequences are SGHTA and FQGTGA. CDR3 sequence reads: CASSSNRNTEAFF. The DNA for the CDR3 is TGTGCCAGCAGCTCTAACAGGAACACTGAAGCTTTCTTT.

V gene TRBV28 combines with J gene TRBJ1-4; D perhaps matches TRBD1 (5 bases). CDR3 length equals 16 residues. The germline CDR1 and CDR2 sequences are MDHEN and SYDVKM. V was trimmed by 2 bases and J by 0 bases, leaving 10 bases between them. CDR3 nucleotides: TGTGCCAGCAGTTTAAACGGGGGAGCAACTAATGAAAAACTGTTTTTT. Encoded protein: CASSLNGGATNEKLFF. Together with reference TRBV28 and TRBJ1-4, the CDR3 gives the full variable domain: DVKVTQSSRYLVKRTGEKVFLECVQDMDHENMFWYRQDPGLGLRLIYFSYDVKMKEKGDIPEGYSVSREKKERFSLILESASTNQTSMYLCASSLNGGATNEKLFFGSGTQLSVL.

The rearrangement uses TRBV2 and TRBJ2-7, with D possibly matching TRBD1 (6 bases). V lost 4 bases, J lost 1 base, and 11 bases lay in between. The germline V gene encodes CDR1 SNHLY and CDR2 FYNNEI. This CDR3 contains 14 residues. CDR3 DNA: TGTGCCAGCAGTGGGGACACCTATTCCTACGAGCAGTACTTC. It codes for CASSGDTYSYEQYF.

The rearrangement links TRBV7-9 to TRBJ2-6; D may be TRBD1 or TRBD2 (5 bases each). The V and J ends lost 4 bases and 4 bases respectively, with 14 bases between them. CDR1 is SEHNR and CDR2 is FQNEAQ in the germline V gene (reference sequence). The CDR3 runs 16 residues. CDR3 sequence reads: CASSSWDGTGANVLTF. CDR3 in DNA: TGTGCCAGCAGCTCTTGGGACGGTACCGGGGCCAACGTCCTGACTTTC.

As DNA, the CDR3 is TGTGCCAGCGGTCCTGTGGTCTATGGCTACACCTTC. Its protein is CASGPVVYGYTF. The V gene is TRBV6-1, the J gene TRBJ1-2, with D uncertain. This CDR3 has 12 residues. CDR1 MNHNS and CDR2 SASEGT come from the germline V gene. The V gene lost 8 bases and the J gene lost 4 bases, with 11 bases spanning the gap.

This clone was seen a few times. The gene calls are TRBV27 and TRBJ1-5; 7 positions match TRBD1. CDR1 and CDR2 (germline): MNHEY, SMNVEV (reference sequence). This CDR3 comprises 15 residues. The V gene end was trimmed by 6 bases and the J gene end by 13 bases; junction bases not matched to a gene: 18. CDR3 sequence: CASRPRQGLVFSQHF. The CDR3 nucleotides read TGTGCCAGCAGGCCTCGACAGGGCCTCGTTTTTTCTCAGCATTTT.

The chain joins TRBV19 to TRBJ2-2; D is undetermined. V was shortened by 5 bases and J by 1 base, with 14 bases between the two germline ends. Germline CDR1 reads LNHDA; CDR2 reads SQIVND (reference sequence). The CDR3 loop spans 16 amino acids. The CDR3 coding sequence is TGTGCCAGTAGTCGGGCTCACTACGGGAACACCGGGGAGCTGTTTTTT. It yields the protein CASSRAHYGNTGELFF.

In the case of this clone: This specimen includes other DNA sequences encoding the same CDR3. This chain joins TRBV7-6 and TRBJ1-1; TRBD1 agrees at 7 bases. In germline, CDR1 is SGHVS, CDR2 FNYEAQ. The CDR3 extends over 14 amino acids. After removal of 5 bases from V and 1 base from J, the junction contained 4 bases not matched to a gene. The CDR3, as DNA: TGTGCCAGCAGCGCGTACAGGGGGAACACTGAAGCTTTCTTT. It codes for CASSAYRGNTEAFF.

The genes are TRBV7-8 and TRBJ2-1; D remains unclear. The CDR3 sequence is 12 residues long. The germline CDR1 and CDR2 sequences are SGHVS and FQNEAQ. The ends were cut back, 6 bases at V and 6 bases at J, with 9 bases in the middle. The CDR3 bases are TGTGCCAGCAGTTTTAAAGGCAATGAGCAGTTCTTC. Protein: CASSFKGNEQFF.

J is TRBJ1-5 and V is TRBV7-2; D not certain. Germline V gene data show CDR1 as SGHTA and CDR2 as FQGNSA. Trimming took 1 base from V and 7 from J, leaving 5 bases between them. This CDR3 is built from 12 residues. CDR3 loop: CASSLVGQPQHF. In DNA form, the CDR3 reads TGTGCCAGCAGCTTAGTTGGGCAGCCCCAGCATTTT.

This clone was found many times. This chain uses TRBV27 with TRBJ2-7; TRBD2 is a possible D gene (5 bases). The CDR3 loop spans 13 amino acids. Trimming shortened V by 6 bases and J by 0 bases, and 9 bases separated the two germline ends. The germline V gene has CDR1 MNHEY and CDR2 SMNVEV (reference sequence). CDR3 region: CASSSGFSYEQYF. The CDR3 nucleotides read TGTGCCAGCAGCTCGGGGTTCTCCTACGAGCAGTACTTC.

The V gene is TRBV11-2, the J gene TRBJ1-1; D possibly corresponds to TRBD1 (5 bases). V gave up 5 bases and J gave up 0 bases, with 13 bases separating them. CDR3 size: 15 residues. Germline loops: CDR1 SGHAT, CDR2 FQNNGV. The CDR3 loop reads CASSPWTQLNTEAFF. The CDR3 coding sequence is TGTGCCAGCAGCCCATGGACACAACTGAACACTGAAGCTTTCTTT.

The chain joins TRBV2 to TRBJ2-3; no definite D call. V lost 4 bases and J lost 5, with 10 bases in between. The germline V gene encodes CDR1 SNHLY and CDR2 FYNNEI. The CDR3 is made up of 13 amino acids. The CDR3 loop reads CASSVDLRDTQYF. The CDR3 DNA sequence: TGTGCCAGCAGTGTTGACCTGAGAGATACGCAGTATTTT.

The chain recombines TRBV7-2 with TRBJ2-2; possibly TRBD1 or TRBD2 for D (5 bases each). The CDR3 is 15 residues long. Germline CDR1 reads SGHTA; CDR2 reads FQGNSA. Trimming took off 1 base at V and 7 bases at J, with 13 bases between the two ends. The CDR3 region has the DNA TGTGCCAGCAGCTTAGATTGGGGGTCCGGCGGGGAGCTGTTTTTT. Encoded protein: CASSLDWGSGGELFF.

There are a few counts of this clone. The V call is TRBV5-6, the J call TRBJ1-1; 7 bases match TRBD1. The CDR3 extends over 15 amino acids. Unmatched junction bases numbered 13, after V lost 4 bases and J lost 7 bases. Germline lookup yields CDR1 SGHDT and CDR2 YYEEEE. The CDR3 DNA reads TGTGCCAGCAGCACGGGCGGAGGGGGCTTAGGTGAAGCTTTCTTT. As protein: CASSTGGGGLGEAFF.

This sequence joins TRBV28 and TRBJ1-2; D not resolved. The CDR3 has 14 amino acids. CDR1 is MDHEN, CDR2 SYDVKM, per germline. The germline V and J ends were trimmed by 6 bases and 4 bases, with 15 bases remaining between them. This CDR3 reads CASSLLLRSYGYTF. Here the CDR3 DNA reads TGTGCCAGCAGCTTGTTATTAAGGAGCTATGGCTACACCTTC.

The V call is TRBV5-1, the J call TRBJ2-6; no clear D. V lost 4 bases to trimming and J lost 2 bases, with 7 bases between them. This CDR3 has 14 residues. The germline CDR1 and CDR2 sequences are SGHRS and YFSETQ. CDR3 protein: CASSPRAGANVLTF. CDR3 bases: TGCGCCAGCAGCCCGAGAGCTGGGGCCAACGTCCTGACTTTC.

This clone turned up a few times. The sample carries other DNA sequences with the same CDR3. This chain joins TRBV18 and TRBJ2-5; unclear D gene. The germline V gene encodes CDR1 KGHSH and CDR2 LQKENI. Between the trimmed V and J ends, which lost 0 bases and 5 bases, there was a span of 4 bases. The CDR3 covers 12 residues. CDR3 amino acids: CASSPPGETQYF. The CDR3 DNA sequence: TGTGCCAGCTCACCACCGGGGGAGACCCAGTACTTC.

V and J are TRBV5-5 and TRBJ1-1; no firm D call. Germline lookup yields CDR1 SGHKS and CDR2 YYEKEE (reference sequence). Trimming cost V 0 bases and J 5 bases, with 14 bases left between them. This CDR3 is 15 amino acids long. Here the CDR3 DNA reads TGTGCCAGCAGCTTGGGGACGCCGGTCGGTACTGAAGCTTTCTTT. Translated, it gives CASSLGTPVGTEAFF. The whole variable domain, filled in from reference TRBV5-5 and TRBJ1-1, reads DAGVTQSPTHLIKTRGQQVTLRCSPISGHKSVSWYQQVLGQGPQFIFQYYEKEERGRGNFPDRFSARQFPNYSSELNVNALLLGDSALYLCASSLGTPVGTEAFFGQGTRLTVV.

The rearrangement uses TRBV11-1 and TRBJ1-5; maybe TRBD1 (5 bases). The V gene lost 4 bases and the J gene lost 6 bases, with 19 bases spanning the gap. This CDR3 region has 16 residues. Germline V lookup: CDR1 SGHAT, CDR2 FQDESV (reference sequence). The CDR3 sequence: CASSSRFSGVSQPQHF. The CDR3 coding sequence is TGTGCCAGCAGCTCCAGGTTTTCGGGGGTTAGTCAGCCCCAGCATTTT.

This chain uses TRBV5-4 with TRBJ1-1; D remains ambiguous. The V end lost 1 base, the J end lost 1 base, and 8 bases lay between the germline ends. This CDR3 is built from 14 residues. The germline CDR1 and CDR2 sequences are SGHNT and YYREEE (reference sequence). The CDR3 DNA sequence: TGTGCCAGCAGCTTGAGTCAGACGAACACTGAAGCTTTCTTT. This encodes CASSLSQTNTEAFF.

The chain joins TRBV7-6 to TRBJ2-7; 8 bases are a match to TRBD1. J was trimmed by 2 bases and V by 0 bases; bases with no gene match: 9. Germline V lookup: CDR1 SGHVS, CDR2 FNYEAQ. This CDR3 is 17 amino acids long. The CDR3 protein is CASSLAPLADRAYEQYF. CDR3 coding DNA: TGTGCCAGCAGCTTAGCCCCCCTCGCGGACAGGGCCTACGAGCAGTACTTC.